This entry lists 24 T cell receptor beta chains sequenced from one sample in a study of technical replicates of blood from a few donors. Only in-frame clones appear in the TCRdb table, and some are missing; sequencing was by immunoSEQ multiplex PCR. The sample gives under 70,000 clones, around 91% of which show up once; roughly 0.39% is in the top ten. The material sequenced was T cells isolated from PBMCs. Receptors originate from a human donor in good health.

V usage is TRBV11-3 and J usage is TRBJ2-1; the D gene is possibly TRBD2 (5 bases). CDR3 size: 13 residues. Per the germline V gene, CDR1 is SGHNT and CDR2 is YENEEA. V lost 3 bases to trimming and J lost 10 bases, with 13 bases between them. The CDR3 spells CASSFPTSWEQFF. The CDR3 DNA reads TGTGCCAGCAGCTTCCCTACTAGTTGGGAGCAGTTCTTC.

The J gene is TRBJ1-3, the V gene TRBV19; possible D gene TRBD1, 5 bases. V was cut by 7 bases and J by 0 bases, with 10 bases left in between. Germline CDR1 is LNHDA and CDR2 is SQIVND (reference sequence). This CDR3 is built from 14 residues. CDR3 loop: CASNPQDSGNTIYF. In DNA form, the CDR3 reads TGTGCCAGTAACCCACAGGACTCTGGAAACACCATATATTTT.

This rearrangement joins TRBV4-3 to TRBJ2-1, with 13 nucleotides matching TRBD2. Germline CDR1 reads LGHNA; CDR2 reads YSLEER. Trimming cost V 5 bases and J 8 bases; bases outside gene matches: 9. The CDR3 has 16 amino acids. The CDR3 DNA reads as TGCGCCAGCAGCGGAAGACTAGCGGGAGGTTCGCATGAGCAGTTCTTC. Amino acid sequence: CASSGRLAGGSHEQFF.

This clone has only a few counts. The chain has TRBV5-1 and TRBJ1-1; D unresolved. CDR1 and CDR2 (germline): SGHRS, YFSETQ. V was clipped by 5 bases and J by 3 bases, with 5 bases between them. CDR3 length: 11 amino acids. CDR3 DNA: TGCGCCAGCAGGGGAGACACTGAAGCTTTCTTT. Protein sequence: CASRGDTEAFF.

This clone was picked up one time. The V call is TRBV11-3, the J call TRBJ2-2; TRBD2 matches 9 bases. The J segment lost 5 bases and the V segment lost 2 bases, leaving 3 bases of the junction unmatched. Germline V gene data show CDR1 as SGHNT and CDR2 as YENEEA. This CDR3 has 15 residues. The DNA for the CDR3 is TGTGCCAGCAGCTTATTTGCGGGAGGGACCGGGGAGCTGTTTTTT. Its translation: CASSLFAGGTGELFF.

The J gene is TRBJ2-7, the V gene TRBV28; the D gene is possibly TRBD2 (5 bases). Per the germline V gene, CDR1 is MDHEN and CDR2 is SYDVKM. V lost 2 bases and J lost 3, with 8 bases in between. The CDR3 is 13 residues long. CDR3 DNA: TGTGCCAGCAGTTTAGGAGGTTTCTACGAGCAGTACTTC. Protein sequence: CASSLGGFYEQYF.

This rearrangement joins TRBV9 to TRBJ2-7; 8 nucleotides line up with TRBD2. The V segment lost 2 bases and the J segment 2 bases; nucleotides outside the gene matches: 6. Germline V CDR1 and CDR2: SGDLS, YYNGEE. This CDR3 has 15 residues. The DNA of the CDR3 is TGTGCCAGCAGCGTGGCGGGAGGAGATACCTACGAGCAGTACTTC. Translating gives CASSVAGGDTYEQYF.

CDR3 sequence: CASSQGGEQYF. The CDR3 DNA reads as TGTGCCAGCAGTCAAGGGGGCGAGCAGTACTTC. This chain connects TRBV6-5 to TRBJ2-7; perhaps TRBD1 as D (6 bases). The V and J ends lost 5 bases and 6 bases respectively, with 8 bases between them. The CDR3 is 11 residues long. Germline V CDR1 and CDR2: MNHEY, SVGAGI.

For this clone: One end of the junction varies from germline; a read error may be responsible. This sequence joins TRBV25-1 and TRBJ1-2, with D perhaps TRBD1 (6 bases). CDR1 is MGHDK and CDR2 is SYGVNS in the germline V gene. This CDR3 is 14 amino acids long. CDR3 nucleotides: TGTGCCAGCGGTGAACTCGGGACACTGTATGGCTACACCTTC. Protein: CASGELGTLYGYTF.

The V call is TRBV4-1, the J call TRBJ1-1, with TRBD1 matching 8 bases. The CDR3 consists of 19 residues. V lost 1 base to trimming and J lost 4 bases; unmatched junction nucleotides: 17. CDR1 and CDR2 from the germline V gene are MGHRA and YSYEKL. The CDR3 coding sequence is TGCGCCAGCAGCCAAGTTACCCGGGACAGGTCAGACTCTTCCACTGAAGCTTTCTTT. The encoded protein is CASSQVTRDRSDSSTEAFF.

V usage is TRBV28 and J usage is TRBJ2-6; D gene unclear. Trimming took 3 bases from V and 2 from J, leaving 17 bases between them. This CDR3 comprises 18 residues. CDR1 is MDHEN, CDR2 SYDVKM, per germline. CDR3 in DNA: TGTGCCAGCAGTTTTATTATAGCCTCCACCCCTGGGGCCAACGTCCTGACTTTC. It encodes CASSFIIASTPGANVLTF.

This chain uses TRBV6-5 with TRBJ2-3, with 7 bases aligning to TRBD1. Looked up from germline, CDR1 is MNHEY and CDR2 is SVGAGI. V dropped 6 bases and J dropped 2; count of bases not matched to a gene: 5. The CDR3 totals 14 residues. This CDR3 is CASRKGGPTDTQYF. The CDR3 DNA reads TGTGCCAGCAGAAAAGGGGGCCCCACAGATACGCAGTATTTT.

V is TRBV11-3 and J is TRBJ2-7; 9 bases align to TRBD1. V gave up 3 bases and J gave up 4 bases; unmatched junction bases: 4. The CDR3 is 14 residues long. Per germline, CDR1 SGHNT and CDR2 YENEEA. CDR3 sequence reads: CASSLRQGDYEQYF. CDR3 DNA sequence: TGTGCCAGCAGCTTGAGACAGGGGGATTACGAGCAGTACTTC.

J is TRBJ1-1 and V is TRBV16; perhaps TRBD1 as D (6 bases). The CDR3 covers 13 residues. CDR1 and CDR2 (germline): KGHSY, FQNENV. Trimming shortened V by 4 bases and J by 8 bases, and 14 bases separated the two germline ends. The CDR3 loop is CASSLTWTDEAFF. CDR3 DNA: TGTGCCAGCAGCCTCACTTGGACAGACGAAGCTTTCTTT. The whole variable domain, filled in from reference TRBV16 and TRBJ1-1, reads GEEVAQTPKHLVRGEGQKAKLYCAPIKGHSYVFWYQQVLKNEFKFLISFQNENVFDETGMPKERFSAKCLPNSPCSLEIQATKLEDSAVYFCASSLTWTDEAFFGQGTRLTVV.

The chain links TRBV10-1 to TRBJ1-3; 7 bases agree with TRBD1. The ends lost 5 bases at V and 8 bases at J; junction bases unmatched: 9. Germline values: CDR1 WNHNN, CDR2 SYGVQD (reference sequence). The CDR3 loop spans 14 amino acids. The chain's CDR3 is CASSSDRDEDTIYF. The CDR3 DNA reads TGCGCCAGCAGTTCTGACAGGGACGAGGACACCATATATTTT.

The V call is TRBV9, the J call TRBJ2-7; TRBD1 is a possible D gene (5 bases). The ends were cut back, 0 bases at V and 2 bases at J, with 12 bases in the middle. This CDR3 has 15 residues. Germline loops: CDR1 SGDLS, CDR2 YYNGEE. The CDR3 spells CASSVDLGVAYEQYF. The CDR3 DNA reads as TGTGCCAGCAGCGTAGATCTAGGGGTAGCCTACGAGCAGTACTTC. Full variable domain (missing parts from reference TRBV9 and TRBJ2-7): DSGVTQTPKHLITATGQRVTLRCSPRSGDLSVYWYQQSLDQGLQFLIQYYNGEERAKGNILERFSAQQFPDLHSELNLSSLELGDSALYFCASSVDLGVAYEQYFGPGTRLTVT.

The rearrangement uses TRBV6-5 and TRBJ1-2; TRBD1 matches 7 bases. V was clipped by 4 bases and J by 4 bases; unmatched bases: 6. This CDR3 comprises 14 residues. CDR1 is MNHEY and CDR2 is SVGAGI in the germline V gene. The CDR3 is CASSWTGYGYGYTF. The CDR3 DNA reads TGTGCCAGCAGTTGGACAGGCTACGGCTATGGCTACACCTTC.

Regarding this clone: This sample also contains other DNA sequences that code for the same CDR3. The chain is built from TRBV27 and TRBJ2-1, with D possibly matching TRBD2 (6 bases). CDR1 and CDR2 from the germline V gene are MNHEY and SMNVEV (reference sequence). V lost 0 bases and J 3 bases, leaving 12 bases between the germline ends. The CDR3 consists of 16 residues. This chain's CDR3 is CASSLSWRELYNEQFF. CDR3 coding DNA: TGTGCCAGCAGTTTATCGTGGAGGGAGCTCTACAATGAGCAGTTCTTC.

A word on this clone: A read error may account for a junction end that differs from germline. The V gene is TRBV14, the J gene TRBJ1-1; the D is unclear. The CDR3 is 15 amino acids. Germline V lookup: CDR1 SGHDN, CDR2 FVKESK. In DNA, the CDR3 is TGTGCCAGCAGCCAAGATGTGAAGGAGAACGCTGAAGCTTTCTTT. Residues: CASSQDVKENAEAFF. The entire variable domain, with the rest obtained from reference TRBV14 and TRBJ1-1, is as follows: EAGVTQFPSHSVIEKGQTVTLRCDPISGHDNLYWYRRVMGKEIKFLLHFVKESKQDESGMPNNRFLAERTGGTYSTLKVQPAELEDSGVYFCASSQDVKENAEAFFGQGTRLTVV.

This chain links TRBV28 with TRBJ1-1, with TRBD1 identical over 10 bases. CDR1 is MDHEN and CDR2 is SYDVKM in the germline V gene. Trimming cost V 6 bases and J 5 bases; bases outside gene matches: 6. The CDR3 runs 14 residues. In nucleotides, the CDR3 is TGTGCCAGCAGCACCCGGGACAGGGGTACTGAAGCTTTCTTT. Its translation is CASSTRDRGTEAFF.

CDR3 protein: CASSKASSRLAGVDDTGELFF. CDR3 nucleotides: TGTGCCAGCAGCAAAGCCTCCTCTCGACTAGCGGGAGTAGATGACACCGGGGAGCTGTTTTTT. The V gene is TRBV21-1, the J gene TRBJ2-2; the DNA was not used to check the table's D call, TRBD2. TRBV21-1 is termed a pseudogene. CDR3 length: 21 amino acids.

The chain couples TRBV27 to TRBJ2-2; D not certain. Between the trimmed V and J ends, which lost 5 bases and 4 bases, there was a span of 5 bases. This CDR3 contains 12 residues. Germline loops: CDR1 MNHEY, CDR2 SMNVEV (reference sequence). This chain's CDR3 is CASSPSTGELFF. In DNA form, the CDR3 reads TGTGCCAGCAGTCCCTCCACCGGGGAGCTGTTTTTT.

V gene TRBV4-2 combines with J gene TRBJ2-5; perhaps TRBD2 as D (5 bases). The length of the CDR3 is 15 residues. Germline lookup yields CDR1 LGHNA and CDR2 YNFKEQ. Trimming left V 2 bases short and J 2 bases short, with 12 bases between. CDR3 protein: CASSQKADRQETQYF. CDR3 nucleotides: TGTGCCAGCAGCCAAAAAGCGGATAGACAAGAGACCCAGTACTTC.

This chain links TRBV19 with TRBJ2-7, with TRBD2 matching 10 bases. This CDR3 comprises 15 residues. Per the germline V gene, CDR1 is LNHDA and CDR2 is SQIVND (reference sequence). V was clipped by 2 bases and J by 3 bases; unmatched bases: 4. DNA of the CDR3: TGTGCCAGTAGTATATCACCTAGCGGGAGCTACGAGCAGTACTTC. As protein: CASSISPSGSYEQYF.